This TCR beta chain was recorded in a study of cytomegalovirus exposure and HLA in healthy donors. The CDR3 loop spans 15 amino acids. Looked up from germline, CDR1 is LNHDA and CDR2 is SQIVND (reference sequence). Germline trimming cut 5 bases from V and 2 bases from J; bases unmatched to any gene: 9. Researchers ran the PCR with 60 Vbeta and 13 Jbeta primers. Here immunoSEQ multiplex PCR was the method, and the copy in TCRdb shows in-frame clones only, minus some. Here the sample spans around 140,000 clones, around nine tenths being singletons. J is TRBJ2-7 and V is TRBV19; TRBD1 matches at 7 bases. The receptor was isolated from a woman between 25 and 40 years old in good health and CMV-seronegative. The sample consisted of PBMCs. CDR3 nucleotide sequence: TGTGCCAGTAGTGGGTCGGCAGGGGGTCCCTACGAGCAGTACTTC. It encodes CASSGSAGGPYEQYF. Drawing the rest from reference TRBV19 and TRBJ2-7, the complete variable domain is DGGITQSPKYLFRKEGQNVTLSCEQNLNHDAMYWYRQDPGQGLRLIYYSQIVNDFQKGDIAEGYSVSREKKESFPLTVTSAQKNPTAFYLCASSGSAGGPYEQYFGPGTRLTVT.